The 20 T cell receptor beta chains given below trace back to one sample, sequenced in a study of OX40 agonist ivuxolimab in advanced cancers. The library was generated by the immunoSEQ multiplex PCR assay. TCRdb's version of the immuneACCESS table is confined to in-frame rearrangements and falls short of the full clone set. An unresolved V gene accounts for under half of the shortfall where checked; the remainder is of unknown origin. Present in this sample are 50,000 or so clones, about four fifths of which were seen just once. The ten largest clones add up to around 1.9% of the sample. The source material was CD4+ or CD8+ T cells sorted from blood, sampled in a trial of the OX40 agonist ivuxolimab. These receptor sequences come from an adult with an advanced solid tumor such as melanoma, head and neck, liver or kidney cancer.

The V call is TRBV7-8, the J call TRBJ2-6; D call uncertain. This CDR3 contains 16 residues. V dropped 0 bases and J dropped 4 bases, with 10 bases sitting between them. Germline V gives CDR1 SGHVS, CDR2 FQNEAQ. CDR3 bases: TGTGCCAGCAGCTTAGCGCAAGGGTCCGGGGCCAACGTCCTGACTTTC. Its translation is CASSLAQGSGANVLTF.

Written as DNA, the CDR3 is TGTGCCAGCAGCTCACGGATAGCGGGAGCGGGGGAGCTGTTTTTT. Translated: CASSSRIAGAGELFF. This chain uses TRBV5-4 with TRBJ2-2; 9 bases agree with TRBD2. Trimming removed 3 bases from V and 8 bases from J; junction bases left unmatched: 8. The V gene's germline CDR1 is SGHNT and CDR2 YYREEE (reference sequence). CDR3 length: 15 amino acids.

This rearrangement joins TRBV19 to TRBJ2-7, with 8 bases matching TRBD2. The germline V gene encodes CDR1 LNHDA and CDR2 SQIVND (reference sequence). Unmatched junction bases numbered 11, after V lost 4 bases and J lost 3 bases. The CDR3 is made up of 16 amino acids. CDR3 protein: CASSTQGGSGGYEQYF. The DNA of the CDR3 is TGTGCCAGTAGTACCCAAGGGGGGAGCGGGGGCTACGAGCAGTACTTC.

The chain employs TRBV10-3 and TRBJ2-2; the match to TRBD1 covers 8 bases. Germline CDR1 and CDR2: ENHRY and SYGVKD. V shed 8 bases, J shed 1 base, and the junction held 0 bases outside the gene matches. CDR3 length: 13 residues. CDR3 nucleotides: TGTGCCATCGGGACAGGGAACACCGGGGAGCTGTTTTTT. It encodes CAIGTGNTGELFF.

The chain recombines TRBV7-9 with TRBJ1-6, with D uncertain. Germline V gene sequence: CDR1 SEHNR, CDR2 FQNEAQ (reference sequence). CDR3 size: 16 residues. Trimming stripped 1 base from V and 1 base from J, with 8 bases between. CDR3 in amino acids: CASSLGSNSYNSPLHF. The CDR3 DNA sequence: TGTGCCAGCAGCTTAGGGAGCAATTCCTATAATTCACCCCTCCACTTT.

In DNA form, the CDR3 reads TGCAGCGTCGGGACAGCCCAAGAGACCCAGTACTTC. It yields the protein CSVGTAQETQYF. V usage is TRBV29-1 and J usage is TRBJ2-5; 7 nucleotides agree with TRBD1. Germline V gene lookup returns CDR1 SQVTM and CDR2 ANQGSEA. This CDR3 comprises 12 residues. V lost 6 bases and J lost 1; bases outside the gene matches: 2.

This clone is a singleton in its sample. This chain links TRBV11-1 with TRBJ2-3; possible D gene TRBD2, 6 bases. Trimming cost V 5 bases and J 5 bases, with 23 bases left between them. The germline CDR1 and CDR2 sequences are SGHAT and FQDESV (reference sequence). The CDR3 loop spans 17 amino acids. This chain's CDR3 is CASSQDSAGGSRDTQYF. CDR3 coding DNA: TGTGCCAGCAGCCAGGACTCTGCCGGGGGATCAAGAGATACGCAGTATTTT. The complete variable domain, with remaining parts taken from reference TRBV11-1 and TRBJ2-3, reads EAEVAQSPRYKITEKSQAVAFWCDPISGHATLYWYRQILGQGPELLVQFQDESVVDDSQLPKDRFSAERLKGVDSTLKIQPAELGDSAMYLCASSQDSAGGSRDTQYFGPGTRLTVL.

The rearrangement links TRBV2 to TRBJ2-2, with 8 bases aligning to TRBD2. The CDR3 sequence is 17 residues long. The V gene end was trimmed by 8 bases and the J gene end by 4 bases; junction bases not matched to a gene: 15. In germline, CDR1 is SNHLY, CDR2 FYNNEI. This CDR3 reads CASVPPLAGRGTGELFF. CDR3 DNA: TGTGCCAGCGTGCCACCCTTAGCGGGAAGGGGCACCGGGGAGCTGTTTTTT. Full variable domain (rest looked up from reference TRBV2 and TRBJ2-2): EPEVTQTPSHQVTQMGQEVILRCVPISNHLYFYWYRQILGQKVEFLVSFYNNEISEKSEIFDDQFSVERPDGSNFTLKIRSTKLEDSAMYFCASVPPLAGRGTGELFFGEGSRLTVL.

The rearrangement uses TRBV11-3 and TRBJ2-3, with D possibly TRBD2 on 5 matching bases. The CDR3 has 14 residues. V was shortened by 1 base and J by 9 bases, with 14 bases between the two germline ends. Germline V gene data show CDR1 as SGHNT and CDR2 as YENEEA. This CDR3 reads CASSLGLAPTTQYF. Written as DNA, the CDR3 is TGTGCCAGCAGCTTAGGCCTAGCCCCTACCACGCAGTATTTT. Drawing the rest from reference TRBV11-3 and TRBJ2-3, the complete variable domain is EAGVVQSPRYKIIEKKQPVAFWCNPISGHNTLYWYLQNLGQGPELLIRYENEEAVDDSQLPKDRFSAERLKGVDSTLKIQPAELGDSAVYLCASSLGLAPTTQYFGPGTRLTVL.

The chain uses TRBV7-2 and TRBJ2-3; D is unresolved. V lost 5 bases and J 2 bases, leaving 17 bases between the germline ends. The CDR3 extends over 16 amino acids. Germline V lookup: CDR1 SGHTA, CDR2 FQGNSA. CDR3 in amino acids: CASSPLSSGYTDTQYF. Written as DNA, the CDR3 is TGTGCCAGCAGCCCTTTAAGTTCAGGTTACACAGATACGCAGTATTTT.

The J gene is TRBJ2-3, the V gene TRBV7-2; the D is unclear. CDR3 size: 13 residues. The V gene's germline CDR1 is SGHTA and CDR2 FQGNSA. The germline V and J ends were trimmed by 5 bases and 4 bases, with 10 bases remaining between them. The CDR3 loop reads CASSRKVADTQYF. The CDR3 nucleotides are TGTGCCAGCAGCCGTAAAGTAGCAGATACGCAGTATTTT.

The chain uses TRBV2 and TRBJ2-1, with 9 bases fitting TRBD2. The junction had 10 bases not matched to a gene; V was cut back by 8 bases and J by 5 bases. CDR1 and CDR2 (germline): SNHLY, FYNNEI. The length of the CDR3 is 15 residues. CDR3 nucleotide sequence: TGTGCCAGCCTCAAGGTAGCGGGGGACAACAATGAGCAGTTCTTC. Encoded protein: CASLKVAGDNNEQFF.

The chain employs TRBV7-9 and TRBJ1-1; 7 bases fit TRBD1. Germline loops: CDR1 SEHNR, CDR2 FQNEAQ (reference sequence). J was trimmed by 4 bases and V by 3 bases; bases with no gene match: 8. CDR3 size: 15 residues. In DNA, the CDR3 is TGTGCCAGCAGCTTCTACAGGGGCAGTGGCACTGAAGCTTTCTTT. It encodes CASSFYRGSGTEAFF.

V is TRBV7-3 and J is TRBJ2-2; no definite D call. The CDR3 is 13 residues long. V was clipped by 8 bases and J by 7 bases, with 14 bases between them. The V gene's germline CDR1 is SGHTA and CDR2 FQGTGA. Here the CDR3 reads CASLSRVGGELFF. The CDR3 DNA reads TGTGCCAGCCTCTCTAGGGTTGGCGGGGAGCTGTTTTTT.

The chain couples TRBV10-3 to TRBJ2-7; tentative D call: TRBD1 (5 bases). Germline V lookup: CDR1 ENHRY, CDR2 SYGVKD. Trimming took off 8 bases at V and 1 base at J, with 6 bases between the two ends. The CDR3 loop spans 11 amino acids. CDR3 bases: TGTGCCATCGGGGCATCCTACGAGCAGTACTTC. Translation: CAIGASYEQYF.

The chain links TRBV28 to TRBJ1-2; 7 bases are shared with TRBD1. Per the germline V gene, CDR1 is MDHEN and CDR2 is SYDVKM. After removal of 5 bases from V and 5 bases from J, the junction contained 2 bases not matched to a gene. The CDR3 is made up of 12 amino acids. Here the CDR3 reads CASSNRGYGYTF. The CDR3 DNA is TGTGCCAGCAGTAACAGGGGTTATGGCTACACCTTC.

V and J are TRBV7-9 and TRBJ1-4; D call uncertain. This CDR3 region has 16 residues. CDR1 and CDR2 (germline): SEHNR, FQNEAQ (reference sequence). V was shortened by 2 bases and J by 0 bases, with 10 bases between the two germline ends. The CDR3 nucleotides are TGTGCCAGCAGCTTATCGGAGACACCAACTAATGAAAAACTGTTTTTT. Translating gives CASSLSETPTNEKLFF.

V and J are TRBV6-1 and TRBJ2-5, with D perhaps assigned TRBD1 or TRBD2 (6 bases each). The CDR3 sequence is 14 residues long. Germline CDR1 and CDR2: MNHNS and SASEGT. Trimming pared 2 bases from V and 9 bases from J, leaving 16 bases between. The CDR3 sequence: CASSERGEKFAQYF. The CDR3 coding sequence is TGTGCCAGCAGTGAAAGGGGGGAAAAATTCGCCCAGTACTTC.

The chain is built from TRBV15 and TRBJ2-3; perhaps TRBD2 as D (6 bases). Between the trimmed V and J ends, which lost 1 base and 0 bases, there was a span of 8 bases. The CDR3 runs 15 residues. CDR1 LNHNV and CDR2 YYDKDF come from the germline V gene (reference sequence). Here the CDR3 DNA reads TGTGCCACCAGCAGAGCGGGGGAAAGCACAGATACGCAGTATTTT. It translates to CATSRAGESTDTQYF.

This clone came up a few times. The chain has TRBV30 and TRBJ1-2; D gene ambiguous. Germline V CDR1 and CDR2: GTSNPN, SVGIG (reference sequence). The CDR3 contains 12 residues. Trimming took 3 bases from V and 7 from J, leaving 12 bases between them. As DNA, the CDR3 is TGTGCCTGGAGGGATGGCTGGGGTGGCTACACCTTC. Translated: CAWRDGWGGYTF.